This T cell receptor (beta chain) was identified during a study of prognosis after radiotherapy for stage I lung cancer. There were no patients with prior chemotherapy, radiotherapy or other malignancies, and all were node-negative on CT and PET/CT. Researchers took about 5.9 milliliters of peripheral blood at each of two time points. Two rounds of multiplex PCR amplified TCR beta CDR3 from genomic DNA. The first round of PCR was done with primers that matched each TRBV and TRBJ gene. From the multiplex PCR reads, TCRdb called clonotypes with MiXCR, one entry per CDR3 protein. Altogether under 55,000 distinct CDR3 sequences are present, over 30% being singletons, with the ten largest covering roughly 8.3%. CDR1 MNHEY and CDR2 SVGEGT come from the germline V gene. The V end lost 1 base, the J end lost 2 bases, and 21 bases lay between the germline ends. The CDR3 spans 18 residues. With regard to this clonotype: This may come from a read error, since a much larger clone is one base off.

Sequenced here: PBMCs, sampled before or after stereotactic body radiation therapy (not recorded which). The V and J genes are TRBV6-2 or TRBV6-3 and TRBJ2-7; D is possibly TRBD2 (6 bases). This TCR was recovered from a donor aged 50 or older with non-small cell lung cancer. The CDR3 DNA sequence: TGTGCCAGCAGTTACTGGGGAGTCTCTAGCGTGAATACCTACGAGCAGTACTTC. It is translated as CASSYWGVSSVNTYEQYF.